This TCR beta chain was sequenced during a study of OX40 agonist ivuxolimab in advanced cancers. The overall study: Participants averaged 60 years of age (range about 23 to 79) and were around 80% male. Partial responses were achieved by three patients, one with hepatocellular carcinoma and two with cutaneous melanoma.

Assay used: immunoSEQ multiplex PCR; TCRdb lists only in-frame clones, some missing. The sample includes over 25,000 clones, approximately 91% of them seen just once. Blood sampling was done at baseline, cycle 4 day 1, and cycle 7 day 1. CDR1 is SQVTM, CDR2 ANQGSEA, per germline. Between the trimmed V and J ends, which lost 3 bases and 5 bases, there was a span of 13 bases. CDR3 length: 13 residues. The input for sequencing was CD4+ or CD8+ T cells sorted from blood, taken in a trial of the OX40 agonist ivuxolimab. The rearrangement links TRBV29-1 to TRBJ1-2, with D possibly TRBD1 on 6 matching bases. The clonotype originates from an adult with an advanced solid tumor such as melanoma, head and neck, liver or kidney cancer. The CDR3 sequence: CSVDHTGFYGYTF. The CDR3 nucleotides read TGCAGCGTTGACCACACAGGGTTTTATGGCTACACCTTC.